The 28 T cell receptor beta chains listed next were all sequenced from one sample in a study of CD8+CD57+ T cells in acquired aplastic anemia (dated by TCRdb to 2016 to 2019). Sequenced using an Illumina HiSeq 2000. TCR beta VDJ combination and CDR3 sequence profiling used genomic DNA as the template. TCRdb ran its own pipeline on the public reads, namely fastp trimming at Q25 and MiXCR clone calling, and kept in-frame beta chains. Entries that share a CDR3 protein sequence are merged under the most common genes and DNA. The sample table shows about 200,000 distinct CDR3 sequences, and 65% are seen once. The ten most abundant clones make up 58% of the sample. The patients picked for sequencing were ones in whom flow cytometry had shown an expansion of CD8+CD57+ cells. The sequencing sample was made of sorted CD4+, CD8+, or CD8+CD57+ T cells (not recorded which) from PBMCs. These receptors came from a human donor with aplastic anemia.

The chain is built from TRBV7-3 and TRBJ1-4; D is ambiguous. V shed 2 bases and J shed 8 bases, with 12 bases lying between them. The length of the CDR3 is 14 residues. Germline CDR1 is SGHTA and CDR2 is FQGTGA. The CDR3 DNA sequence: TGTGCCAGCAGCTTAGCCAATAATAGGGAAAAACTGTTTTTT. Protein: CASSLANNREKLFF.

The sample holds a few counts of this clonotype. This chain uses TRBV10-3 with TRBJ2-7; D ambiguous. This CDR3 is 12 amino acids long. Between the trimmed V and J ends, which lost 8 bases and 1 base, there was a span of 9 bases. Looked up from germline, CDR1 is ENHRY and CDR2 is SYGVKD. The CDR3 loop is CAIALVSYEQYF. CDR3 nucleotide sequence: TGTGCCATCGCTCTAGTTTCCTACGAGCAGTACTTC.

This sequence joins TRBV10-3 and TRBJ2-1; 13 bases map to TRBD2. The CDR3 totals 16 residues. The V segment lost 6 bases and the J segment 7 bases; nucleotides outside the gene matches: 9. Per germline, CDR1 ENHRY and CDR2 SYGVKD. In nucleotides, the CDR3 is TGTGCCATCAGACCCGGACTAGCGGGAGCGATGAATGAGCAGTTCTTC. Its translation: CAIRPGLAGAMNEQFF.

This chain joins TRBV7-9 and TRBJ1-1, with no clear D. This CDR3 has 11 amino acids. The V end was cut by 5 bases, the J end by 7 bases, with 8 bases between. CDR1 is SEHNR, CDR2 FQNEAQ, per germline (reference sequence). This chain's CDR3 is CASSPYHEAFF. CDR3 nucleotide sequence: TGTGCCAGCAGCCCTTACCATGAAGCTTTCTTT. Based on the CDR3 plus reference TRBV7-9 and TRBJ1-1, the full variable domain is DTGVSQNPRHKITKRGQNVTFRCDPISEHNRLYWYRQTLGQGPEFLTYFQNEAQLEKSRLLSDRFSAERPKGSFSTLEIQRTEQGDSAMYLCASSPYHEAFFGQGTRLTVV.

V is TRBV20-1 and J is TRBJ2-7, with D unresolved. This CDR3 is 12 amino acids long. CDR1 DFQATT and CDR2 SNEGSKA come from the germline V gene (reference sequence). The V end lost 4 bases, the J end lost 4 bases, and 11 bases lay between the germline ends. CDR3 region: CSATPGQYEQYF. CDR3 coding DNA: TGCAGTGCTACCCCAGGCCAATACGAGCAGTACTTC.

This clonotype was counted between two and nine times. The chain recombines TRBV5-8 with TRBJ2-3, with a possible D match to TRBD2 (6 bases). Germline V CDR1 and CDR2: SGHTS, YDEGEE. Trimming cost V 3 bases and J 0 bases, with 20 bases left between them. This CDR3 has 18 residues. This CDR3 reads CASSSRVYGGSSTDTQYF. The CDR3 DNA follows: TGTGCCAGCAGCTCAAGGGTATACGGGGGATCTAGCACAGATACGCAGTATTTT.

The chain is built from TRBV11-2 and TRBJ1-2; D remains unclear. V shed 7 bases and J shed 8 bases, with 14 bases lying between them. The germline V gene has CDR1 SGHAT and CDR2 FQNNGV. CDR3 size: 12 residues. CDR3 sequence (DNA): TGTGCCAGCACTTATGGCTGGGGAGGCTACACCTTC. This sequence encodes CASTYGWGGYTF.

The genes are TRBV10-3 and TRBJ2-2, with 7 bases that match TRBD2. V trimming: 6 bases; J trimming: 0 bases; junction bases outside the gene matches: 10. The germline V gene has CDR1 ENHRY and CDR2 SYGVKD. This CDR3 is 17 amino acids long. The CDR3, as DNA: TGTGCCATCAGGAGAATGGAGCGGGGAGCGAACACCGGGGAGCTGTTTTTT. Amino acids: CAIRRMERGANTGELFF.

Concerning this clonotype itself: An end of the junction does not agree with germline; a read error may underlie this. The chain joins TRBV7-2 to TRBJ2-3; the D is unclear. This CDR3 region has 14 residues. Germline loops: CDR1 SGHTA, CDR2 FQGNSA. The CDR3 protein is CASSAQFGTNTQCF. CDR3 coding DNA: TGTGCCAGCAGCGCCCAGTTTGGCACAAATACGCAGTGTTTT.

The gene calls are TRBV7-6 and TRBJ1-1, with a weak D call TRBD1 (6 bases). V was pared by 1 base and J by 1 base, with 22 bases between. Germline V gene lookup returns CDR1 SGHVS and CDR2 FNYEAQ. The CDR3 spans 19 residues. CDR3 nucleotides: TGTGCCAGCAGCTTAGGGTGGAAGAGGACAGACTCTTCGAACACTGAAGCTTTCTTT. This codes for CASSLGWKRTDSSNTEAFF. The full variable domain, its missing parts supplied by reference TRBV7-6 and TRBJ1-1, is GAGVSQSPRYKVTKRGQDVALRCDPISGHVSLYWYRQALGQGPEFLTYFNYEAQQDKSGLPNDRFSAERPEGSISTLTIQRTEQRDSAMYRCASSLGWKRTDSSNTEAFFGQGTRLTVV.

This clonotype was counted a few times. The junction shows a germline mismatch at one end, possibly a read error. This sequence joins TRBV29-1 and TRBJ2-7; D may be TRBD1 (6 bases). The CDR3 consists of 14 residues. Germline V gene lookup returns CDR1 SQVTM and CDR2 ANQGSEA. Here the CDR3 reads CSFLVTGNSHEQYF. The CDR3 DNA reads as TGCAGCTTCCTCGTAACAGGGAACTCCCACGAGCAGTACTTC.

J is TRBJ2-1 and V is TRBV4-2, with 9 bases lining up with TRBD2. V gave up 0 bases and J gave up 15 bases; unmatched junction bases: 6. This CDR3 spans 13 amino acids. Germline-derived CDR1 and CDR2 are LGHNA and YNFKEQ. In DNA, the CDR3 is TGTGCCAGCAGCCAAGAACTCCTAGCGGGGCTGTTCTTC. Its protein product is CASSQELLAGLFF.

The J gene is TRBJ2-5, the V gene TRBV2, with 13 bases identical to TRBD2. The CDR3 length is 17 residues. Germline values: CDR1 SNHLY, CDR2 FYNNEI. J gave up 1 base and V 6 bases, and 8 bases lay outside the gene matches. The DNA for the CDR3 is TGTGCCAGCAGCCAAGTTCGACTAGCGGGGGGCCAAGAGACCCAGTACTTC. Translated: CASSQVRLAGGQETQYF.

This rearrangement joins TRBV29-1 to TRBJ2-1; a possible D gene is TRBD1 (6 bases). The CDR3 sequence is 14 residues long. Germline-derived CDR1 and CDR2 are SQVTM and ANQGSEA. V was pared by 6 bases and J by 9 bases, with 21 bases between. CDR3: CSVSSGGLVGEQFF. The CDR3 DNA follows: TGCAGCGTGTCTAGTGGGGGCCTTGTGGGTGAGCAGTTCTTC.

The chain employs TRBV7-8 and TRBJ2-1; weak D call: TRBD2 (5 bases). V was shortened by 0 bases and J by 4 bases, with 19 bases between the two germline ends. Germline V gene data show CDR1 as SGHVS and CDR2 as FQNEAQ. The CDR3 is made up of 18 amino acids. The CDR3 sequence is CASSLAAPRAPLYNEQFF. CDR3 DNA sequence: TGTGCCAGCAGCTTAGCGGCTCCGCGGGCACCACTATACAATGAGCAGTTCTTC.

This clonotype was seen only a few times. The V gene is TRBV9, the J gene TRBJ2-3, with 9 bases matching TRBD2. V lost 4 bases to trimming and J lost 6 bases; unmatched junction nucleotides: 6. In germline, CDR1 is SGDLS, CDR2 YYNGEE. The CDR3 spans 14 residues. The CDR3 is CASSIRGTSDTQYF. The CDR3 DNA is TGTGCCAGCAGCATCCGAGGGACTAGCGATACGCAGTATTTT.

J is TRBJ1-2 and V is TRBV7-9; D might be TRBD1 (5 bases). Germline CDR1 reads SEHNR; CDR2 reads FQNEAQ (reference sequence). The V and J ends lost 5 bases and 1 base respectively, with 20 bases between them. CDR3 size: 17 residues. Here the CDR3 reads CASSPQSGGGGNYGYTF. As DNA, the CDR3 is TGTGCCAGCAGCCCGCAAAGCGGGGGGGGAGGTAACTATGGCTACACCTTC.

This chain joins TRBV2 and TRBJ1-5, with D uncertain. Germline V gives CDR1 SNHLY, CDR2 FYNNEI. CDR3 length equals 13 residues. V dropped 4 bases and J dropped 2 bases, with 6 bases sitting between them. This CDR3 reads CASSARGNQPQHF. DNA for the CDR3: TGTGCCAGCAGTGCTAGGGGCAATCAGCCCCAGCATTTT.

This clonotype showed up just a few times. This chain uses TRBV2 with TRBJ1-1, with D hard to call. This CDR3 spans 14 amino acids. V dropped 5 bases and J dropped 0 bases, with 10 bases sitting between them. Per germline, CDR1 SNHLY and CDR2 FYNNEI. CDR3 residues: CASSTGLMNTEAFF. The CDR3 coding sequence is TGTGCCAGCAGTACCGGGTTGATGAACACTGAAGCTTTCTTT.

The chain recombines TRBV2 with TRBJ2-7; TRBD2 matches 13 bases. Germline CDR1 reads SNHLY; CDR2 reads FYNNEI. J was trimmed by 9 bases and V by 7 bases; bases with no gene match: 18. This CDR3 is built from 17 residues. Here the CDR3 DNA reads TGTGCCAGCACCCTGACTAGCGGGGGGCCAATCGCAGATACGCAGTACTTC. Translated, it gives CASTLTSGGPIADTQYF. Full variable domain (rest looked up from reference TRBV2 and TRBJ2-7): EPEVTQTPSHQVTQMGQEVILRCVPISNHLYFYWYRQILGQKVEFLVSFYNNEISEKSEIFDDQFSVERPDGSNFTLKIRSTKLEDSAMYFCASTLTSGGPIADTQYFGPGTRLTVT.

The count of this clonotype is one. The chain is built from TRBV10-3 and TRBJ1-2; no clear D gene. Trimming removed 10 bases at V and 4 bases at J, with 28 bases between. The CDR3 runs to 17 residues. Germline V gene data show CDR1 as ENHRY and CDR2 as SYGVKD. Here the CDR3 reads CASSTEVWSTLSYGYTF. Here the CDR3 DNA reads TGTGCCAGCAGCACCGAGGTTTGGAGCACCCTGAGCTATGGCTACACCTTC.

The J gene is TRBJ2-3, the V gene TRBV6-4; TRBD1 or TRBD2 may be the D gene (5 bases each). There are 13 residues in the CDR3. V dropped 5 bases and J dropped 5 bases, with 11 bases sitting between them. Germline CDR1 and CDR2: MRHNA and SNTAGT. This chain's CDR3 is CASSQTGRDTQYF. CDR3 sequence (DNA): TGTGCCAGCAGTCAGACGGGGCGAGATACGCAGTATTTT.

V gene TRBV19 combines with J gene TRBJ1-1, with no clear D. The V end lost 3 bases, the J end lost 6 bases, and 11 bases lay between the germline ends. This CDR3 has 13 amino acids. Germline assignment: CDR1 LNHDA and CDR2 SQIVND (reference sequence). CDR3 sequence (DNA): TGTGCCAGTAGTATCGGAAGGGTGTCTGAAGCTTTCTTT. Translation gives CASSIGRVSEAFF.

This chain joins TRBV9 and TRBJ2-5, with D perhaps matching TRBD2 (6 bases). The tail of the sequence fits TRBJ2-1 better, so the J call may be wrong. Germline V gives CDR1 SGDLS, CDR2 YYNGEE. The CDR3 totals 15 residues. Here the CDR3 reads CASSANPGEYNEQFF. In DNA form, the CDR3 reads TGTGCCAGCAGCGCTAACCCGGGAGAATACAATGAGCAGTTCTTC.

J is TRBJ1-3 and V is TRBV7-2, with a tentative D call TRBD1 (6 bases). CDR3 size: 14 residues. The V gene's germline CDR1 is SGHTA and CDR2 FQGNSA. Trimming took off 7 bases at V and 1 base at J, with 11 bases between the two ends. The CDR3 DNA follows: TGTGCCAGCATTCCGAGGGGGTCTGGAAACACCATATATTTT. The encoded protein is CASIPRGSGNTIYF. Combining the CDR3 with reference TRBV7-2 and TRBJ1-3 gives the whole variable domain GAGVSQSPSNKVTEKGKDVELRCDPISGHTALYWYRQSLGQGLEFLIYFQGNSAPDKSGLPSDRFSAERTGGSVSTLTIQRTQQEDSAVYLCASIPRGSGNTIYFGEGSWLTVV.

The CDR3 protein is CASSRSHRGGRTDTQYF. The CDR3 nucleotides read TGTGCCAGCAGCCGTTCGCATCGGGGGGGAAGGACAGATACGCAGTATTTT. The rearrangement joins TRBV12-3 or TRBV12-4 to TRBJ2-3, with 8 bases that match TRBD2. The CDR3 extends over 17 amino acids. After removal of 6 bases from V and 3 bases from J, the junction contained 14 bases not matched to a gene.

CDR3 residues: CASSPTQDGQTQYF. DNA of the CDR3: TGTGCCAGCAGCCCGACCCAAGACGGCCAGACCCAGTACTTC. The J gene is TRBJ2-5, the V gene TRBV6-5; D not certain. The V gene lost 6 bases and the J gene lost 6 bases, with 17 bases spanning the gap. Germline V gives CDR1 MNHEY, CDR2 SVGAGI. This CDR3 has 14 amino acids.

The V and J genes are TRBV29-1 and TRBJ1-2; 11 bases are shared with TRBD1. Germline V lookup: CDR1 SQVTM, CDR2 ANQGSEA. The CDR3 extends over 14 amino acids. Trimming at V came to 3 bases and at J to 5 bases, leaving 5 bases not matched to a gene. The CDR3 protein is CSVERGTGGYGYTF. The CDR3, as DNA: TGCAGCGTTGAGCGGGGGACAGGGGGATATGGCTACACCTTC. Variable domain in full (rest from reference TRBV29-1 and TRBJ1-2): SAVISQKPSRDICQRGTSLTIQCQVDSQVTMMFWYRQQPGQSLTLIATANQGSEATYESGFVIDKFPISRPNLTFSTLTVSNMSPEDSSIYLCSVERGTGGYGYTFGSGTRLTVV.